This T cell receptor beta chain was sequenced for a study of T cells in Graves' hyperthyroidism and ophthalmopathy. The study, taken as a whole, reports: Most clonotypes expanded in the thyroid (above 0.001) were also present in blood.

This clonotype was counted many times. No antigen is known for it. Between the trimmed V and J ends, which lost 6 bases and 3 bases, there was a span of 18 bases. The CDR3 is 15 residues long. The germline CDR1 and CDR2 sequences are MNHEY and SMNVEV (reference sequence). Amplified TCR beta CDR3 regions derived from RNA transcripts. Carried out on the TCR CDR3, a first-round RT-PCR used the HTBI primer set. MiXCR, run by TCRdb on the multiplex PCR reads, gives a single entry per CDR3 protein. The data contain approximately 600,000 distinct CDR3 sequences, approximately 14% of them singletons. Material for sequencing was blood. The TCR sequence derives from a woman under 30 with Graves' ophthalmopathy. The chain recombines TRBV27 with TRBJ2-7; no firm D call. The CDR3 is CASRPRLTANYEQYF. CDR3 coding DNA: TGTGCCAGCAGACCCCGGTTAACAGCCAACTACGAGCAGTACTTC.